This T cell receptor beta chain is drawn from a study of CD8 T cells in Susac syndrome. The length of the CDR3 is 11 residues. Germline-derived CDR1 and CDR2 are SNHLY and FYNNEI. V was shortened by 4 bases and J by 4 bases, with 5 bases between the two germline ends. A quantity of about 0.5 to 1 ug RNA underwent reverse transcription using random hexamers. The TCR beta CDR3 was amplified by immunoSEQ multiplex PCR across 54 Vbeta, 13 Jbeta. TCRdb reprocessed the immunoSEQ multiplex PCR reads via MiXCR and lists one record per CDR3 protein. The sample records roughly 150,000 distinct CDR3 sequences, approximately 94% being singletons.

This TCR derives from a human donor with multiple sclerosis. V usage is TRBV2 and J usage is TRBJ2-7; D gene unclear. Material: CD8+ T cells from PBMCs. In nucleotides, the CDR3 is TGTGCCAGCAGTGCGACGTACGAGCAGTACTTC. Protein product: CASSATYEQYF. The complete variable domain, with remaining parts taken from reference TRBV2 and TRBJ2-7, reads EPEVTQTPSHQVTQMGQEVILRCVPISNHLYFYWYRQILGQKVEFLVSFYNNEISEKSEIFDDQFSVERPDGSNFTLKIRSTKLEDSAMYFCASSATYEQYFGPGTRLTVT.